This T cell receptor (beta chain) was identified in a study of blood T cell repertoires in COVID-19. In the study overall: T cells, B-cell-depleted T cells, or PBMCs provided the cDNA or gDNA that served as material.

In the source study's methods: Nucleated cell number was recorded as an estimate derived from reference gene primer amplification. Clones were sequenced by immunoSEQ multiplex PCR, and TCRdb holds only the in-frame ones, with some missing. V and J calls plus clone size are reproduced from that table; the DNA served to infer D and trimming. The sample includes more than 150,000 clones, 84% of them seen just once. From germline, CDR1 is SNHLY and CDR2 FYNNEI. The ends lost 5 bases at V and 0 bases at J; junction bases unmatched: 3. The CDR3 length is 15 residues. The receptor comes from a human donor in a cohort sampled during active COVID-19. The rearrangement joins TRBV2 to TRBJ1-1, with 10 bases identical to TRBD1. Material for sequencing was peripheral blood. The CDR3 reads CASSRDRGMNTEAFF. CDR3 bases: TGTGCCAGCAGTCGGGACAGGGGAATGAACACTGAAGCTTTCTTT.